Sequencing of this TCR beta chain was carried out in a study of beta chain features in type 1 diabetes. Overall study findings and caveats: Among patients with Type 1 diabetes, TCRB CDR3s were moderately but significantly shorter in every one of the four CD4+ subsets. Equally in patients and controls, shorter templates might have been favored by PCR.

A word on this clone: Antigen unknown.

The authors reverse transcribed all of the isolated RNA, so sequencing captured expressed TCRB transcripts. Sequencing used immunoSEQ multiplex PCR; TCRdb keeps in-frame clones, though not all of them. Of some 44,000 clones listed, approximately 72% are singletons. The CDR3 runs 15 residues. Germline CDR1 is SGHNT and CDR2 is YYREEE (reference sequence). V shed 3 bases, J shed 4 bases, and the junction held 2 bases outside the gene matches. The sequence derives from a woman in her late teens or twenties with type 1 diabetes. The material sequenced was Tregs from blood. The rearrangement uses TRBV5-4 and TRBJ2-1, with 12 positions matching TRBD2. The CDR3 DNA reads as TGTGCCAGCAGCTCGCTAGCGGGGGGGTACAATGAGCAGTTCTTC. Its protein product is CASSSLAGGYNEQFF.